This T cell receptor beta chain originates from a study of cytomegalovirus exposure and HLA in healthy donors (TCRdb year 2017). Context from the whole study: A later analysis indicated that the 120 validation repertoires were generated on the platform also employed for the 650 to 850 repertoires of the first cohort. To predict cytomegalovirus infection status, the study combined high-throughput TCR immunosequencing, statistical association of individual TCRs with disease status, and machine learning. The study aimed to test whether signatures of past pathogen exposure could be identified by cataloging public T cell receptors. Besides the first cohort of some 670 subjects, a separate validation cohort made up of 95 to 150 different subjects was used. Overall study results and their limits: A total of some 180 TCR beta chains were listed by the study as associated with cytomegalovirus. The authors suggested that the approach could potentially be generalized to other disease states and immunological phenotypes. Most TCR sequences were observed very rarely across donors, whereas some public TCRs were present in many individuals. The classifier was reported to diagnose cytomegalovirus status with high specificity and sensitivity in both the original and validation cohorts. A few of the identified cytomegalovirus-associated TCR beta chains were confirmed in vitro to be specific for cytomegalovirus antigens. A later analysis found that TCRs clustered in the first cohort also tended to co-occur in the 130 or so validation repertoires, with more than 90% of cluster scores above 0. All 120 or so repertoires were used to score co-occurrence in the validation cohort in a later analysis, because that analysis had no HLA typing for the cohort.

There are 15 amino acids in the CDR3, from cysteine to phenylalanine inclusive. Of the read, only the CDR3 DNA is kept; its 45 bases are in frame from base 1. Looking up the germline V gene yields CDR1 MNHEY and CDR2 SVGAGI. V is shortened by 6 bases, J by 6 bases, and the region joining them spans 18 bases. The library was obtained by the immunoSEQ multiplex PCR assay. Regarding the original processing steps: A statistical classification framework was built for diagnosing cytomegalovirus status from the catalog of TCR beta chain sequences. TCRdb holds this immuneACCESS table with in-frame rearrangements only. Some clones are missing; in checked studies, unresolved V genes explain under half, and the rest has no known cause. The DNA was the basis for D and trimming; V, J and clone size are from that table. The sample table records around 140,000 clones; roughly 89% of these occur just once. Roughly 1.2% of the sample is in the top ten clones.

The donors were included in the validation cohort of some 120 subjects, a group kept apart from the roughly 700-subject first cohort. A word on this clone: Its antigen is unknown. No quality values exist for individual bases; no much larger clone is one base distant.

The chain is encoded by TRBV6-5 joined to TRBJ2-4; matching of 6 bases hints at TRBD2 as the D gene. Sequenced sample: PBMCs. The receptor was isolated from a woman aged 18-29 years in good health and CMV-seronegative. The DNA is TGTGCCAGCAGGTTCGGTTCGCCGGAGGGAAACATTCAGTACTTC. Its translation is CASRFGSPEGNIQYF.